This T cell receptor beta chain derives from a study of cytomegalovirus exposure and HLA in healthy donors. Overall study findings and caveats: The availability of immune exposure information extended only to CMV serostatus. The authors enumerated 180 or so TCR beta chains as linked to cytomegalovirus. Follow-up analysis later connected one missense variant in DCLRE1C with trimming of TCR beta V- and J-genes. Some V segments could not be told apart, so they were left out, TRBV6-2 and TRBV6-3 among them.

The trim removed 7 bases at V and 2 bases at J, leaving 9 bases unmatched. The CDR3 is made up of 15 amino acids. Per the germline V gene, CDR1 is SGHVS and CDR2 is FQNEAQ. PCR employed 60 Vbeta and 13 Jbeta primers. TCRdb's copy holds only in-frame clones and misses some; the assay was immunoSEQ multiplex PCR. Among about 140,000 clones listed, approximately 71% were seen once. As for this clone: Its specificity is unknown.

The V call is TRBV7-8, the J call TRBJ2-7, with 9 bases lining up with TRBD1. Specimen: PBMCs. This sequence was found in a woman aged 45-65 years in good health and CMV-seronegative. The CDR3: CASTPQDRGTYEQYF. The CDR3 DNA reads TGTGCCAGCACCCCCCAGGACAGGGGAACCTACGAGCAGTACTTC.